Listed below are T cell receptor beta chains from one sample, sequenced in a study of T cell responses to AZD1222 COVID-19 vaccine. Sequencing was performed with immunoSEQ multiplex PCR; in TCRdb, only in-frame clones are kept and a portion is missing. The sample lists about 160,000 clones, about 92% occurring once. Material: peripheral blood, obtained 28 days after the second AZD1222 dose. These receptors were obtained from an adult who received the AZD1222 COVID-19 vaccine. Both conserved end residues are part of each CDR3. A D gene is named only where the DNA matches it firmly. A clone size is listed for some rows: how often the clone was seen (once, few, many), or a class if it is expanded.

clone_size cdr3_length d_call j_call v_call cdr3_aa cdr3_nt
once 16 NA TRBJ2-6 TRBV5-1 CASSLDTFSGANVLTF TGCGCCAGCAGCTTGGATACGTTCTCTGGGGCCAACGTCCTGACTTTC
NA 13 NA TRBJ2-7 TRBV6-5 CASCKLEPYEQYF TGTGCCAGCTGTAAACTAGAACCCTACGAGCAGTACTTC
NA 17 TRBD2 TRBJ2-1 TRBV7-2 CASSHGTSGSIYYQQFF TGTGCCAGCAGCCACGGGACTAGCGGGAGCATCTATTACCAGCAGTTCTTC
NA 15 NA TRBJ2-6 TRBV7-9 CASSERQAGANVLTF TGTGCCAGCAGCGAAAGACAAGCTGGGGCCAACGTCCTGACTTTC
NA 18 TRBD2 TRBJ2-1 TRBV19 CASSIPLGLAGGNNEQFF TGTGCCAGTAGTATACCCCTAGGACTAGCGGGAGGGAACAATGAGCAGTTCTTC
NA 15 NA TRBJ1-5 TRBV28 CASSLGRAGNQPQHF TGTGCCAGCAGTTTAGGCAGGGCAGGGAATCAGCCCCAGCATTTT
once 13 TRBD2 TRBJ2-1 TRBV6-5 CASRLAANNEQFF TGTGCCAGCAGACTAGCGGCGAACAATGAGCAGTTCTTC
NA 15 TRBD2 TRBJ2-7 TRBV11-2 CASSLVGAGAYEQYF TGTGCCAGCAGCTTAGTCGGTGCGGGAGCGTACGAGCAGTACTTC
NA 13 TRBD1 TRBJ2-7 TRBV15 CATSDGQGYEQYF TGTGCCACCAGCGACGGACAGGGCTACGAGCAGTACTTC
NA 16 NA TRBJ1-2 TRBV4-3 CASSQDRTARSDGYTF TGCGCCAGCAGCCAAGATCGCACAGCACGTTCCGATGGCTACACCTTC
NA 18 NA TRBJ2-2 TRBV9 CASSVVGGGTANTGELFF TGTGCCAGCAGCGTAGTTGGTGGGGGTACAGCGAACACCGGGGAGCTGTTTTTT
once 15 NA TRBJ1-1 TRBV7-2 CASSPRGTGGTEAFF TGTGCCAGCAGCCCTCGGGGGACTGGGGGCACTGAAGCTTTCTTT
NA 14 NA TRBJ1-5 TRBV28 CASSLYRGNQPQHF TGTGCCAGCAGTTTATACCGAGGCAATCAGCCCCAGCATTTT
few 15 TRBD1 TRBJ1-5 TRBV6-1 CASSEAPDRGEPQHF TGTGCCAGCAGTGAAGCCCCGGACAGGGGCGAGCCCCAGCATTTT
NA 13 TRBD1 TRBJ2-7 TRBV30 CAWRQGVRNEQYF TGTGCCTGGAGACAGGGGGTCAGAAACGAGCAGTACTTC
NA 16 TRBD2 TRBJ2-7 TRBV5-4 CASSLGTSAVSYEQYF TGTGCCAGCAGCTTGGGGACTAGCGCGGTCTCCTACGAGCAGTACTTC
NA 15 NA TRBJ2-7 TRBV27 CASDRWRGSSYEQYF TGTGCCAGCGATCGCTGGAGGGGTAGCTCCTACGAGCAGTACTTC
NA 13 NA TRBJ1-5 TRBV15 CATSRDFNQPQHF TGTGCCACCAGCAGAGATTTCAACCAGCCCCAGCATTTT
NA 21 NA TRBJ2-7 TRBV28 CASSLGGSGDGAVVHGYEQYF TGTGCCAGCAGTTTAGGGGGATCGGGGGACGGGGCGGTAGTACATGGCTACGAGCAGTACTTC
NA 12 NA TRBJ2-3 TRBV18 CASSPNTDTQYF TGTGCCAGCTCACCTAACACAGATACGCAGTATTTT
NA 15 TRBD2 TRBJ2-7 TRBV13 CASSRWGGATYEQYF TGTGCCAGCAGCCGTTGGGGGGGAGCGACCTACGAGCAGTACTTC
NA 14 NA TRBJ2-3 TRBV25-1 CASSGHRFTDTQYF TGTGCCAGCAGTGGACACAGATTCACAGATACGCAGTATTTT
NA 15 TRBD2 TRBJ2-3 TRBV5-1 CASSSSGSGTDTQYF TGCGCCAGCAGTTCTAGCGGGAGTGGTACAGATACGCAGTATTTT
NA 14 NA TRBJ1-2 TRBV29-1 CSVEDSFANYGYTF TGCAGCGTTGAGGACAGTTTTGCTAACTATGGCTACACCTTC
few 13 NA TRBJ2-3 TRBV9 CASSRDIGHTQYF TGTGCCAGCAGCCGGGACATTGGTCATACGCAGTATTTT
NA 13 TRBD1 TRBJ1-2 TRBV7-2 CASSLVQGDSYTF TGTGCCAGCAGCTTAGTACAGGGGGACTCCTACACCTTC
NA 18 NA TRBJ2-5 TRBV9 CASSPYPLTGSLQETQYF TGTGCCAGCAGCCCATATCCCCTTACAGGGAGCCTCCAAGAGACCCAGTACTTC
NA 15 NA TRBJ1-3 TRBV19 CASSLDRLSGNTIYF TGTGCCAGTAGTCTCGACAGGCTCTCTGGAAACACCATATATTTT
NA 16 NA TRBJ2-7 TRBV28 CASSLWTGATNYEQYF TGTGCCAGCAGCTTATGGACGGGCGCAACCAACTACGAGCAGTACTTC
NA 15 NA TRBJ1-4 TRBV24-1 CATTRGTATNEKLFF TGTGCCACCACAAGGGGTACGGCAACTAATGAAAAACTGTTTTTT
NA 11 NA TRBJ1-2 TRBV12-3/TRBV12-4 CASSKSSGYTF TGTGCCAGCAGTAAGTCAAGTGGCTACACCTTC
few 15 NA TRBJ2-1 TRBV5-6 CASRRRGQIYNEQFF TGTGCCAGCAGGCGGCGGGGGCAGATATACAATGAGCAGTTCTTC
NA 16 NA TRBJ1-4 TRBV7-9 CASSLVGFRGDEKLFF TGTGCCAGCAGCTTAGTGGGCTTCAGGGGCGATGAAAAACTGTTTTTT
NA 17 TRBD1 TRBJ2-2 TRBV5-1 CASSLGARTGTTGELFF TGCGCCAGCAGCTTGGGGGCCAGGACAGGAACCACCGGGGAGCTGTTTTTT